The T cell receptor (beta chain) under discussion was sequenced for a study of shared clonotypes between healthy human individuals. Study-level results: The sharing of approximately 5.1% of naive CD4 clonotypes was seen across a few donors. Non-shared clonotypes had lower generation probabilities than clonotypes shared by all four sorted-subset donors.

On this clone itself: What it binds is unknown.

CD4+ cells underwent separation, giving CD45RA+ naive and CD45RA-negative memory subsets. Original handling: In the immunoSEQ data, sequences were junction-only and lacked quality scores, so filtering differed. Some clones are missing from TCRdb's copy, which holds only in-frame ones; the method was immunoSEQ multiplex PCR. V and J calls and clone size come straight from that table; D and trimming were deduced from the DNA. The table has about 1 million clones, 65% to 80% seen once. Germline V CDR1 and CDR2: SGDLS, YYNGEE. V was cut by 2 bases and J by 3 bases, with 6 bases left in between. This CDR3 comprises 13 residues.

This chain joins TRBV9 and TRBJ2-1; no clear D gene. The origin of this receptor is a man younger than 35 in good health. The sample taken for sequencing was memory CD4+ T cells sorted from blood. Subset noted: CD45RA-negative fraction. The CDR3, as DNA: TGTGCCAGCAGCGTTACCTACTACAATGAGCAGTTCTTC. Translated, it gives CASSVTYYNEQFF.